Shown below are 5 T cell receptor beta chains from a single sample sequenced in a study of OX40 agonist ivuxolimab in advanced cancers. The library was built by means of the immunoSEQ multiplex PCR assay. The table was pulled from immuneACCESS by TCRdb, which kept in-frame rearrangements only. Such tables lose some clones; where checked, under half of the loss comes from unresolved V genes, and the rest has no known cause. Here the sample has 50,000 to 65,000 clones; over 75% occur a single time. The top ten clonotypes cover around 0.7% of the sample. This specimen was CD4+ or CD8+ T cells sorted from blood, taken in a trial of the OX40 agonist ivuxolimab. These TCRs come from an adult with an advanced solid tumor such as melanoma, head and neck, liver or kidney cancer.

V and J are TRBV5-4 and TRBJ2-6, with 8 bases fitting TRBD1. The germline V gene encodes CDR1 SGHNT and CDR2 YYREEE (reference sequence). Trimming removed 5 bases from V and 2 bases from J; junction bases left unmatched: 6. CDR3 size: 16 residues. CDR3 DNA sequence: TGTGCCAGCAGTCCGGCAGGGGGCGCTGGGGCCAACGTCCTGACTTTC. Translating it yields CASSPAGGAGANVLTF.

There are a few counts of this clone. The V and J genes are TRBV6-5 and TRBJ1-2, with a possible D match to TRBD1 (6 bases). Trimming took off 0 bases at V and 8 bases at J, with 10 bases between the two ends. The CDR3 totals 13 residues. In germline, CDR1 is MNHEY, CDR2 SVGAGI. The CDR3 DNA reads TGTGCCAGCAGTTACTCGGGGGGGCAAGGCTACACCTTC. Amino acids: CASSYSGGQGYTF.

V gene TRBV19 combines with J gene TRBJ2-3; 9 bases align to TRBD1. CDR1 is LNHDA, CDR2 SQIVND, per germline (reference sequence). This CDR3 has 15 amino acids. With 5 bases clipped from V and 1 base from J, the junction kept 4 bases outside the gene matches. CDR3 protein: CASSLQGAGTDTQYF. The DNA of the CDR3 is TGTGCCAGTAGTTTACAGGGGGCGGGCACAGATACGCAGTATTTT.

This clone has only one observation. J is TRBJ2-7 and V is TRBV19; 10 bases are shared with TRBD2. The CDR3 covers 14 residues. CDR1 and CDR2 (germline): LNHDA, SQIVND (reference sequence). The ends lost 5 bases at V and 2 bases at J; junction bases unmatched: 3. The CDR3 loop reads CASSLAGVAYEQYF. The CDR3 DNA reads TGTGCCAGTAGTCTAGCGGGGGTAGCCTACGAGCAGTACTTC.

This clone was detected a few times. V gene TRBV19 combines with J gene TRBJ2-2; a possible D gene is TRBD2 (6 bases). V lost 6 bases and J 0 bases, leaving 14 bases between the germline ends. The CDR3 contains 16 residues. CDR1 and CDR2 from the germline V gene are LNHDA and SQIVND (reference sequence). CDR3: CASSPFGGANTGELFF. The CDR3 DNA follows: TGTGCCAGTAGCCCGTTCGGGGGAGCGAACACCGGGGAGCTGTTTTTT.